This T cell receptor beta chain was sequenced for a study of cytomegalovirus exposure and HLA in healthy donors. Per germline, CDR1 MNHEY and CDR2 SMNVEV (reference sequence). The V segment lost 2 bases and the J segment 4 bases; nucleotides outside the gene matches: 4. CDR3 size: 15 residues. Using immunoSEQ multiplex PCR, the repertoire was profiled, and TCRdb retains in-frame clones only, with some absent. Of 150,000 to 200,000 clones listed, 84% were seen once; the top ten hold around 9.6%. Sequencing was done on a sample of PBMCs. The genes are TRBV27 and TRBJ1-4, with 7 bases aligning to TRBD1. This TCR was recovered from a man aged 25-40 years in good health and CMV-seropositive. The CDR3 DNA sequence: TGTGCCAGCAGTTTACGCTGGGACAGTAATGAAAAACTGTTTTTT. Protein product: CASSLRWDSNEKLFF.